Below, 11 T cell receptor beta chains from the same sample are listed, as sequenced in a study of identifying expanded T cells in peripheral blood. Some clones are missing from TCRdb's copy, which holds only in-frame ones; the method was immunoSEQ multiplex PCR. The sample records 100,000 to 150,000 clones, approximately 88% being singletons. The sample comprised blood. The receptor set was obtained from a person aged 18-69 years in good health.

The V gene is TRBV11-3, the J gene TRBJ1-5; no definite D call. V was pared by 5 bases and J by 6 bases, with 11 bases between. Per germline, CDR1 SGHNT and CDR2 YENEEA. The CDR3 runs to 13 residues. The CDR3: CASSLGRGQPQHF. The CDR3 nucleotides read TGTGCCAGCAGCCTTGGGAGAGGTCAGCCCCAGCATTTT.

J is TRBJ1-1 and V is TRBV5-4; 11 bases align to TRBD1. The CDR3 covers 15 residues. V was clipped by 4 bases and J by 4 bases; unmatched bases: 6. Germline CDR1 reads SGHNT; CDR2 reads YYREEE (reference sequence). The CDR3 coding sequence is TGTGCCAGCAGCAGTCGGACAGGGGGCATCACTGAAGCTTTCTTT. Translation gives CASSSRTGGITEAFF.

The chain is built from TRBV5-6 and TRBJ2-1; no clear D gene. V shed 4 bases and J shed 0 bases, with 11 bases lying between them. Germline V lookup: CDR1 SGHDT, CDR2 YYEEEE. The length of the CDR3 is 15 residues. This chain's CDR3 is CASSRGRSSYNEQFF. In DNA, the CDR3 is TGTGCCAGCAGCCGAGGACGGAGCTCCTACAATGAGCAGTTCTTC.

This chain connects TRBV29-1 to TRBJ1-1; 7 bases map to TRBD1. The ends lost 7 bases at V and 3 bases at J; junction bases unmatched: 14. CDR1 and CDR2 (germline): SQVTM, ANQGSEA. The CDR3 sequence is 15 residues long. The CDR3 loop reads CSASEGAGLDTEAFF. The CDR3 coding sequence is TGCAGCGCCTCGGAGGGGGCGGGTTTGGACACTGAAGCTTTCTTT.

This clone has just one count. The chain links TRBV4-1 to TRBJ2-5; 8 bases map to TRBD2. The CDR3 sequence is 16 residues long. Per germline, CDR1 MGHRA and CDR2 YSYEKL. V lost 4 bases to trimming and J lost 5 bases; unmatched junction nucleotides: 12. The CDR3 region is CASSRQIGRGEETQYF. In DNA, the CDR3 is TGCGCCAGCAGCCGCCAAATAGGGCGGGGGGAGGAGACCCAGTACTTC.

The V gene is TRBV7-2, the J gene TRBJ1-1; D remains ambiguous. CDR3 length: 14 residues. Germline V gene sequence: CDR1 SGHTA, CDR2 FQGNSA. Trimming left V 2 bases short and J 5 bases short, with 12 bases between. The CDR3 spells CASSLSNFGTEAFF. In DNA form, the CDR3 reads TGTGCCAGCAGCTTATCCAATTTCGGGACTGAAGCTTTCTTT.

The chain combines TRBV30 with TRBJ1-5; 7 bases map to TRBD1. This CDR3 spans 14 amino acids. V lost 0 bases, J lost 6 bases, and 5 bases stayed unmatched. Germline-derived CDR1 and CDR2 are GTSNPN and SVGIG (reference sequence). Here the CDR3 DNA reads TGTGCCTGGAGTGTGCGACAGGGTGCTCAGCCCCAGCATTTT. Translation: CAWSVRQGAQPQHF. Full variable domain (remainder filled in from reference TRBV30 and TRBJ1-5): SQTIHQWPATLVQPVGSPLSLECTVEGTSNPNLYWYRQAAGRGLQLLFYSVGIGQISSEVPQNLSASRPQDRQFILSSKKLLLSDSGFYLCAWSVRQGAQPQHFGDGTRLSIL.

This clone was detected only once. This chain links TRBV6-1 with TRBJ2-3, with TRBD2 matching over 8 bases. This CDR3 spans 14 amino acids. Trimming cost V 6 bases and J 9 bases; bases outside gene matches: 11. Germline-derived CDR1 and CDR2 are MNHNS and SASEGT. The CDR3 DNA reads as TGTGCCAGCAGGACACGGCCCTCTAGCGGGACGCAGTATTTT. Translation: CASRTRPSSGTQYF.

The rearrangement links TRBV28 to TRBJ1-1; D unresolved. V lost 3 bases, J lost 5 bases, and 4 bases lay in between. This CDR3 has 11 residues. The germline gives CDR1 MDHEN, CDR2 SYDVKM. The CDR3 nucleotides are TGTGCCAGCAGTTTGATTACTGAAGCTTTCTTT. Encoded protein: CASSLITEAFF.

DNA of the CDR3: TGCAGCGTTCTAGGGGTCTATGGCTACACCTTC. Translation gives CSVLGVYGYTF. The chain is built from TRBV29-1 and TRBJ1-2; the D gene is possibly TRBD1 (5 bases). CDR3 length: 11 amino acids. CDR1 and CDR2 from the germline V gene are SQVTM and ANQGSEA. V was trimmed by 5 bases and J by 4 bases, leaving 8 bases between them.

The chain is built from TRBV6-1 and TRBJ2-7; 7 bases align to TRBD1. V lost 4 bases and J lost 2; bases outside the gene matches: 11. Per germline, CDR1 MNHNS and CDR2 SASEGT. CDR3 length: 16 residues. The CDR3 region has the DNA TGTGCCAGCAGTGGATATGGGACAGTCTATCCCTACGAGCAGTACTTC. Translated: CASSGYGTVYPYEQYF.